This TCR beta chain is drawn from a study of T cells in Graves' hyperthyroidism and ophthalmopathy. CDR3 length: 15 residues. From germline, CDR1 is LNHDA and CDR2 SQIVND (reference sequence). Trimming at V came to 4 bases and at J to 4 bases, leaving 2 bases not matched to a gene. This clonotype was seen only a few times. Authors of the study amplified TCR beta CDR3 regions from RNA transcripts. HTBI primers were employed in a first-round RT-PCR of the TCR CDR3. Via MiXCR, TCRdb re-called the multiplex PCR reads, giving one row per CDR3 protein. The table shows 500,000 to 600,000 distinct CDR3 sequences, with 16% occurring only once.

This chain connects TRBV19 to TRBJ2-1; 12 bases match TRBD2. Sequencing was carried out using blood. This receptor was taken from a woman between 18 and 29 years old with Graves' hyperthyroidism. The CDR3 bases are TGTGCCAGTAGTACCCTAGCGGGGGGGTACAATGAGCAGTTCTTC. It yields the protein CASSTLAGGYNEQFF.